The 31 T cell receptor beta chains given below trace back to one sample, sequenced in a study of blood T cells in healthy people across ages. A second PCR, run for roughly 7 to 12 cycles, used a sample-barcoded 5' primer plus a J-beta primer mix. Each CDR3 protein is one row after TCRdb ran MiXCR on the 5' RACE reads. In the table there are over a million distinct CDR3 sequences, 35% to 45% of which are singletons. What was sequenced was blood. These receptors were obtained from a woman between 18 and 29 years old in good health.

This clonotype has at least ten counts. The CDR3 loop reads CSARGTSGSEQETQYF. DNA of the CDR3: TGCAGTGCTAGGGGGACTAGCGGGAGTGAGCAAGAGACCCAGTACTTC. This chain links TRBV20-1 with TRBJ2-5, with 14 bases lining up with TRBD2. This CDR3 has 16 residues. V shed 3 bases and J 2 bases; nucleotides not matched to a gene: 5. The V gene's germline CDR1 is DFQATT and CDR2 SNEGSKA (reference sequence).

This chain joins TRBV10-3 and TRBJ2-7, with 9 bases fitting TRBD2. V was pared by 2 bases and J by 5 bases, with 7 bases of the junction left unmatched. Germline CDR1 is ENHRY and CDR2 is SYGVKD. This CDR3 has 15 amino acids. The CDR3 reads CAISERVAGVDEQYF. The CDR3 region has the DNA TGTGCCATCAGTGAGAGAGTAGCGGGAGTGGACGAGCAGTACTTC.

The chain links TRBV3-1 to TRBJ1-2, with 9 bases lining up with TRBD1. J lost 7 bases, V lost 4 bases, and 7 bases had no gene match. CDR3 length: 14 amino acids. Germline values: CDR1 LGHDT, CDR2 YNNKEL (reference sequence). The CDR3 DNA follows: TGTGCCAGCAGCCCAGAGGGACAGGGTGTTGGCTACACCTTC. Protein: CASSPEGQGVGYTF.

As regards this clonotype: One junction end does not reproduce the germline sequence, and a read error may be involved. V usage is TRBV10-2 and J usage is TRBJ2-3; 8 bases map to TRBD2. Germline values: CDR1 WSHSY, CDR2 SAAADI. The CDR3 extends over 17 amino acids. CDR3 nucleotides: TGCGCCAGCAGTGAGCCCTTGGACGGGAGGGCCACAAATACGCAGTATTTT. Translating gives CASSEPLDGRATNTQYF.

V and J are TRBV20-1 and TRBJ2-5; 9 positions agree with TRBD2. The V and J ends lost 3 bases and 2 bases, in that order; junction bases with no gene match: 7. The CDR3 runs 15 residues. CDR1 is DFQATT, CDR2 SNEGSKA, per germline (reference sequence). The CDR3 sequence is CSASLQRGVQETQYF. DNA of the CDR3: TGCAGTGCTAGTCTTCAGCGGGGGGTACAAGAGACCCAGTACTTC.

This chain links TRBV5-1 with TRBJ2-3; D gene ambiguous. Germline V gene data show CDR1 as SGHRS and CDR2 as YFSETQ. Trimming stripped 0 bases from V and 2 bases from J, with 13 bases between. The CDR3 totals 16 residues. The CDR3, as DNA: TGCGCCAGCAGCTTGGGTGGGCAACTGCTCACAGATACGCAGTATTTT. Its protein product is CASSLGGQLLTDTQYF.

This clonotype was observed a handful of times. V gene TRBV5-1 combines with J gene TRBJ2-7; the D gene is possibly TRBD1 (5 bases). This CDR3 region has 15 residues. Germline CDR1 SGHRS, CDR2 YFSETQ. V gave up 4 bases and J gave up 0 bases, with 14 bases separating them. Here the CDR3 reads CASSTDSYLSYEQYF. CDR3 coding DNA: TGCGCCAGCAGCACCGACAGCTACCTCTCCTACGAGCAGTACTTC.

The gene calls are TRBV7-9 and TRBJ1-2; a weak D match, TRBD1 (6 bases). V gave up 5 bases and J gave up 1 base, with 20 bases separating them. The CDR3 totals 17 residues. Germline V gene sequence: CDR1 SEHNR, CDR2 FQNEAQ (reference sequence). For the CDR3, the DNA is TGTGCCAGCAGCGCACCCAGCGGGACACCGGATAACTATGGCTACACCTTC. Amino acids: CASSAPSGTPDNYGYTF.

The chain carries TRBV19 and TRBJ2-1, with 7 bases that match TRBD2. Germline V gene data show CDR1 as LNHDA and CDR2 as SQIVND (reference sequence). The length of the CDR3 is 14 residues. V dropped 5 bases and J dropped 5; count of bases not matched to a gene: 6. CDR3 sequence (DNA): TGTGCCAGTAGTGCGGGAGCCCCCAACAATGAGCAGTTCTTC. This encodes CASSAGAPNNEQFF.

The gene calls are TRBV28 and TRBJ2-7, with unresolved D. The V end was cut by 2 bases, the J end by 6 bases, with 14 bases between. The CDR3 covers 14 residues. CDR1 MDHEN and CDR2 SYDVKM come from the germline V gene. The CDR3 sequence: CASSLGASHLEQYF. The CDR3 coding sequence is TGTGCCAGCAGTTTAGGAGCATCTCATCTCGAGCAGTACTTC.

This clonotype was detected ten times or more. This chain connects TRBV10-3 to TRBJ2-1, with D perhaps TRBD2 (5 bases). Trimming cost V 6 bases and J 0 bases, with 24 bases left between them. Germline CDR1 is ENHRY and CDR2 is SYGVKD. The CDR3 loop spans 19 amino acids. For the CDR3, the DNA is TGTGCCATCAGACCCGGGATAAATATCGGGGAGAGCTCCTACAATGAGCAGTTCTTC. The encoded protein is CAIRPGINIGESSYNEQFF.

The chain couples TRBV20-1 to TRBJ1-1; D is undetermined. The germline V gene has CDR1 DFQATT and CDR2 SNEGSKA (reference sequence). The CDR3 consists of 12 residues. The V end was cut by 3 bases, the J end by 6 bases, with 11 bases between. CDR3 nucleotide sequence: TGCAGTGCTAGCGAGGGTGTTTCTGAAGCTTTCTTT. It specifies CSASEGVSEAFF.

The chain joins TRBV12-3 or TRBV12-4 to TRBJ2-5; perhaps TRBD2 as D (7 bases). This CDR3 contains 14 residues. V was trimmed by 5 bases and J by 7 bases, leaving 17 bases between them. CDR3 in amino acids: CASSQDGGGGTQYF. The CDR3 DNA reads TGTGCCAGCAGTCAGGATGGCGGGGGCGGGACCCAGTACTTC.

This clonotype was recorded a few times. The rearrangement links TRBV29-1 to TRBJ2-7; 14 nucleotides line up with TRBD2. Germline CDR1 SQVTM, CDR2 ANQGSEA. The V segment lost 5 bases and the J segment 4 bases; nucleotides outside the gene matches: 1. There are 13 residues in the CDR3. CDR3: CSVRTSGGYEQYF. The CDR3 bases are TGCAGCGTTCGGACTAGCGGGGGGTACGAGCAGTACTTC.

DNA for the CDR3: TGTGCCAGCAGTTCGAGAAGGGGAGGGAGCGGGGATGAGCAGTTCTTC. Translation: CASSSRRGGSGDEQFF. This chain joins TRBV6-4 and TRBJ2-1, with 7 positions matching TRBD2. V gave up 5 bases and J gave up 8 bases; unmatched junction bases: 15. Germline V gene data show CDR1 as MRHNA and CDR2 as SNTAGT. CDR3 size: 16 residues.

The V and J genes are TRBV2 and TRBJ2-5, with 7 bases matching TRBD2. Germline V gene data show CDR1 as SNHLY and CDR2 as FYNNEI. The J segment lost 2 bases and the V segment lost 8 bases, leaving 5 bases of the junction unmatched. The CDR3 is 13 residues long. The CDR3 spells CASSMRGQETQYF. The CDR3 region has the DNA TGTGCCAGCTCGATGCGGGGGCAAGAGACCCAGTACTTC.

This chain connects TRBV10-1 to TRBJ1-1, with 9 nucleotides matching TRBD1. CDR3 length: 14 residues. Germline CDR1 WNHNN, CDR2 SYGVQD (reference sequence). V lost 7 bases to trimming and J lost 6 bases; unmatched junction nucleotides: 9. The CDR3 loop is CASKKQGAAAEAFF. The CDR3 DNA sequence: TGCGCCAGCAAAAAACAGGGGGCAGCCGCTGAAGCTTTCTTT.

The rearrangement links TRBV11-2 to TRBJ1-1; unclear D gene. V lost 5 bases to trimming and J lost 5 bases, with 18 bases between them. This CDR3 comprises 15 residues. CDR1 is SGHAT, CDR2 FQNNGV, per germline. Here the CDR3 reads CASSTGIGVGTEAFF. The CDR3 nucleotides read TGTGCCAGCAGCACCGGTATCGGGGTCGGGACTGAAGCTTTCTTT.

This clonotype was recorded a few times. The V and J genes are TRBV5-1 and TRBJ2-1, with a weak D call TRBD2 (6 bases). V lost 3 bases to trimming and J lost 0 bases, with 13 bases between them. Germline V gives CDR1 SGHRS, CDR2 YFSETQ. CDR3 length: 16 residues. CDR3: CASSSASESSYNEQFF. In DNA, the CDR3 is TGCGCCAGCAGCTCCGCTAGCGAGAGCTCCTACAATGAGCAGTTCTTC.

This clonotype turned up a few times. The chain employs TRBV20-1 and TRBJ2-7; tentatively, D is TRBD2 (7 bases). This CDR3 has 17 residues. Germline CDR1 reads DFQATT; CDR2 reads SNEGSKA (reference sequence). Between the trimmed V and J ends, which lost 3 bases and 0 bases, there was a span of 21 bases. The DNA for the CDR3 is TGCAGTGCTAGCCAATTCTTAGGGGGGGCTAGCTCCTACGAGCAGTACTTC. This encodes CSASQFLGGASSYEQYF.

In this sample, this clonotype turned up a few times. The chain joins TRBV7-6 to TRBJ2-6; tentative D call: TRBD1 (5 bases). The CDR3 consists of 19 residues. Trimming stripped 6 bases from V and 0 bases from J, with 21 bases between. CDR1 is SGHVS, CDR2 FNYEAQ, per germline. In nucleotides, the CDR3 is TGTGCCAGCAGGCCACAGGCCCGTACCCTTCCCTCTGGGGCCAACGTCCTGACTTTC. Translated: CASRPQARTLPSGANVLTF.

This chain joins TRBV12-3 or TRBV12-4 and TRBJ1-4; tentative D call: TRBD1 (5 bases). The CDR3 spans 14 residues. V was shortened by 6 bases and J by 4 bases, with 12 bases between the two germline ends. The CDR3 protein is CASRPDTHNEKLFF. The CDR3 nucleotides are TGTGCCAGCAGGCCGGACACCCATAATGAAAAACTGTTTTTT.

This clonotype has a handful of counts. Here the CDR3 reads CASSLAKRDPYEQYF. The CDR3 bases are TGTGCCAGCAGCTTAGCAAAGCGGGATCCCTACGAGCAGTACTTC. The chain carries TRBV7-2 and TRBJ2-7; 7 positions agree with TRBD2. This CDR3 region has 15 residues. Per germline, CDR1 SGHTA and CDR2 FQGNSA. After removal of 0 bases from V and 2 bases from J, the junction contained 4 bases not matched to a gene.

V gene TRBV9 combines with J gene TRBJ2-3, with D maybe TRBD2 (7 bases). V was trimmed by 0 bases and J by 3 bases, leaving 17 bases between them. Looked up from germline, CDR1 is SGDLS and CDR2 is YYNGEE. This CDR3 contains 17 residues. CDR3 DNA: TGTGCCAGCAGCGTAGAGTATGGGGGGGGCTGGACAGATACGCAGTATTTT. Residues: CASSVEYGGGWTDTQYF.

In DNA, the CDR3 is TGTGCCAGCAGAACGACAGGTGCTAGGGCCGGGGAGCTGTTTTTT. As protein: CASRTTGARAGELFF. The chain recombines TRBV7-9 with TRBJ2-2; D is perhaps TRBD1 (6 bases). The V end lost 6 bases, the J end lost 6 bases, and 17 bases lay between the germline ends. CDR1 and CDR2 from the germline V gene are SEHNR and FQNEAQ (reference sequence). There are 15 residues in the CDR3.

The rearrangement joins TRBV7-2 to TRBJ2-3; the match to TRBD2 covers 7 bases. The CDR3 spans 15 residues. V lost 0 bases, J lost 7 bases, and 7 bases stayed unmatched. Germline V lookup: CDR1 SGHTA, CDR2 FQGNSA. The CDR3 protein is CASSLASGSTNTQYF. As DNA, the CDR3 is TGTGCCAGCAGCTTAGCTAGCGGGTCGACCAATACGCAGTATTTT.

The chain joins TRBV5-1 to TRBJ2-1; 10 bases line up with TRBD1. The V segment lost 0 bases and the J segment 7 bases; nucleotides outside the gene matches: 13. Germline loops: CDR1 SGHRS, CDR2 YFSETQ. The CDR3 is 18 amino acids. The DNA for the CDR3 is TGCGCCAGCAGCTTGGGGACAGGGGGGTTCCAGGCCAGAAATGAGCAGTTCTTC. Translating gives CASSLGTGGFQARNEQFF.

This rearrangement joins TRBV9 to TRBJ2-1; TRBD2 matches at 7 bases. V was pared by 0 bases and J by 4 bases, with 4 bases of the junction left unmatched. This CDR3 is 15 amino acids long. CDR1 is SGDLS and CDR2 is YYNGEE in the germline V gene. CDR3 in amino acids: CASSVDLAVYNEQFF. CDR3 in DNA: TGTGCCAGCAGCGTAGACCTAGCGGTTTACAATGAGCAGTTCTTC. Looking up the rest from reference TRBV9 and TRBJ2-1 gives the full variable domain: DSGVTQTPKHLITATGQRVTLRCSPRSGDLSVYWYQQSLDQGLQFLIQYYNGEERAKGNILERFSAQQFPDLHSELNLSSLELGDSALYFCASSVDLAVYNEQFFGPGTRLTVL.

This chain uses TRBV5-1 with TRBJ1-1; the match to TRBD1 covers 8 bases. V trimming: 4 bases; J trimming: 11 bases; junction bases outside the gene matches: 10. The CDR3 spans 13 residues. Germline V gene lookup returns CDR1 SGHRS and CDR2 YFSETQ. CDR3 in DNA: TGCGCCAGCAGCGGCTGGACAGGGAACGAGGCTTTCTTT. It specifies CASSGWTGNEAFF. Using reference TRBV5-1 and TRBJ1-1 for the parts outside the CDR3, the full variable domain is KAGVTQTPRYLIKTRGQQVTLSCSPISGHRSVSWYQQTPGQGLQFLFEYFSETQRNKGNFPGRFSGRQFSNSRSEMNVSTLELGDSALYLCASSGWTGNEAFFGQGTRLTVV.

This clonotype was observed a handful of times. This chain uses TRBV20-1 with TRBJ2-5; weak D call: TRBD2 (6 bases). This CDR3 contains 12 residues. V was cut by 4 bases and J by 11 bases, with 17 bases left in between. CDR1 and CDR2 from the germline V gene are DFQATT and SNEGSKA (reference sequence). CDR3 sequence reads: CSATRDWDEQYF. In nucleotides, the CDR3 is TGCAGTGCTACCAGGGACTGGGATGAGCAGTACTTC.

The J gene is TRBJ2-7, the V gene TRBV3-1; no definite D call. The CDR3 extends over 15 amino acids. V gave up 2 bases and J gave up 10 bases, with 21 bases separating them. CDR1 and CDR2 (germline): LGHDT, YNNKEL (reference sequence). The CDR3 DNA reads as TGTGCCAGCAGCCAATCCGTGGGGTACGGAAAGGGTCAGTACTTC. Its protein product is CASSQSVGYGKGQYF.